One and the same sample provided the 7 T cell receptor beta chains below, sequenced in a study of T cell responses to AZD1222 COVID-19 vaccine. Assay used: immunoSEQ multiplex PCR; TCRdb lists only in-frame clones, some missing. The sample has some 71,000 clones, roughly 89% seen once. The starting material was peripheral blood, obtained on day 0 of AZD1222 vaccination. Every receptor here comes from an adult in good health.

V usage is TRBV9 and J usage is TRBJ1-2, with 9 nucleotides matching TRBD1. CDR3 length: 14 residues. J gave up 2 bases and V 3 bases, and 2 bases lay outside the gene matches. The V gene's germline CDR1 is SGDLS and CDR2 YYNGEE. CDR3 residues: CASSATGGNYGYTF. In nucleotides, the CDR3 is TGTGCCAGCAGCGCAACAGGGGGCAACTATGGCTACACCTTC.

The rearrangement uses TRBV5-1 and TRBJ2-1, with D perhaps TRBD2 (6 bases). Germline V lookup: CDR1 SGHRS, CDR2 YFSETQ. CDR3 size: 14 residues. The V and J ends lost 4 bases and 7 bases respectively, with 15 bases between them. CDR3 in DNA: TGCGCCAGCAGCCCCGGAGGGCTAGCGAATGAGCAGTTCTTC. Its translation: CASSPGGLANEQFF.

The rearrangement links TRBV30 to TRBJ1-6, with D possibly being TRBD1 (5 bases). Trimming left V 2 bases short and J 13 bases short, with 12 bases between. Germline CDR1 GTSNPN, CDR2 SVGIG (reference sequence). This CDR3 comprises 12 residues. In DNA, the CDR3 is TGTGCCTGGAGTCGATCCGAGGGGCCCCTCCACTTT. As protein: CAWSRSEGPLHF.

The CDR3 is CASSRGGLGSPLHF. CDR3 nucleotide sequence: TGTGCCAGCAGCCGTGGGGGCCTTGGTTCACCCCTCCACTTT. V usage is TRBV28 and J usage is TRBJ1-6; D perhaps matches TRBD1 (6 bases). With 6 bases removed from V and 9 bases from J, the gap between germline ends came to 15 bases. CDR3 size: 14 residues. Germline V gives CDR1 MDHEN, CDR2 SYDVKM.

This clone was seen just once. The V gene is TRBV6-1, the J gene TRBJ1-3; D is unresolved. The CDR3 is 15 residues long. Germline-derived CDR1 and CDR2 are MNHNS and SASEGT. V was pared by 0 bases and J by 0 bases, with 6 bases between. In nucleotides, the CDR3 is TGTGCCAGCAGTGAAGCGCCCCGCTCTGGAAACACCATATATTTT. As protein: CASSEAPRSGNTIYF.

V and J are TRBV4-3 and TRBJ1-5; D not resolved. In germline, CDR1 is LGHNA, CDR2 YSLEER. The CDR3 length is 15 residues. Between the trimmed V and J ends, which lost 0 bases and 0 bases, there was a span of 6 bases. The CDR3 DNA reads TGCGCCAGCAGCCAAGATTTTGGTAGCAATCAGCCCCAGCATTTT. Protein sequence: CASSQDFGSNQPQHF.

Only a few counts were recorded for this clone. The chain recombines TRBV5-5 with TRBJ1-5, with D possibly TRBD1 on 5 matching bases. The CDR3 length is 14 residues. The ends were cut back, 6 bases at V and 7 bases at J, with 17 bases in the middle. The germline V gene has CDR1 SGHKS and CDR2 YYEKEE (reference sequence). CDR3 sequence reads: CASNQGMGLQPQHF. In DNA, the CDR3 is TGTGCCAGCAACCAGGGAATGGGGTTGCAGCCCCAGCATTTT.